This T cell receptor (beta chain) emerged from a study of T-cell memory formation after mild COVID-19. Germline V gene lookup returns CDR1 SQVTM and CDR2 ANQGSEA. The CDR3 runs 14 residues. J was trimmed by 7 bases and V by 3 bases; bases with no gene match: 5. Of note for this clonotype: Its antigen is currently unknown.

Whole-study results and caveats: Clones from the second wave (peaking day 37) had unconfirmed SARS-CoV-2 specificity.

The authors produced TCR alpha and TCR beta cDNA libraries with sample barcodes and UMIs by 5'RACE using constant-segment primers. TCRdb reanalysed the 5' RACE reads using MiXCR and keeps one entry per CDR3 protein. The sample consists of tens of thousands of distinct CDR3 sequences, 15% to 20% of them appearing once. The chain joins TRBV29-1 to TRBJ2-1; TRBD2 agrees at 11 bases. Material for sequencing was PBMCs or a T cell subset sorted from them (not recorded which). The clonotype comes from an adult woman who had mild COVID-19 (a few samples of this study predate the infection). Cell type and time point are not known. The chain's CDR3 is CSVDVTSGVNEQFF. In DNA form, the CDR3 reads TGCAGCGTTGATGTGACTAGCGGGGTAAATGAGCAGTTCTTC.